Presented here are 30 T cell receptor beta chains from one specimen sequenced in a study of blood T cell repertoires in COVID-19. Clones were sequenced by immunoSEQ multiplex PCR, and TCRdb holds only the in-frame ones, with some missing. The sample includes about 260,000 clones, about nine tenths of them seen just once. Material for sequencing was peripheral blood. All receptors come from a woman aged 50 to 60 who had recovered from COVID-19.

V usage is TRBV5-6 and J usage is TRBJ2-7, with a possible D match to TRBD1 (5 bases). The CDR3 has 14 amino acids. From germline, CDR1 is SGHDT and CDR2 YYEEEE. V was pared by 4 bases and J by 7 bases, with 18 bases between. In DNA form, the CDR3 reads TGTGCCAGCAGCCGGTACCAGGGTGGGGCTGAGCAGTACTTC. It is translated as CASSRYQGGAEQYF.

The rearrangement uses TRBV10-3 and TRBJ2-2, with D unclear. The germline V and J ends were trimmed by 0 bases and 1 base, with 9 bases remaining between them. This CDR3 has 16 amino acids. The germline V gene encodes CDR1 ENHRY and CDR2 SYGVKD. DNA of the CDR3: TGTGCCATCAGTGAGTCGTGGGCAAAGAACACCGGGGAGCTGTTTTTT. Protein: CAISESWAKNTGELFF.

The chain combines TRBV6-5 with TRBJ2-7; maybe TRBD1 (6 bases). The V gene's germline CDR1 is MNHEY and CDR2 SVGAGI. The CDR3 is made up of 13 amino acids. Trimming took off 2 bases at V and 6 bases at J, with 11 bases between the two ends. The DNA for the CDR3 is TGTGCCAGCAGTTACGTCAGGGGCGGCGAGCAGTACTTC. This sequence encodes CASSYVRGGEQYF.

The chain employs TRBV27 and TRBJ2-1, with D possibly TRBD2 on 6 matching bases. The CDR3 loop spans 14 amino acids. Germline CDR1 MNHEY, CDR2 SMNVEV (reference sequence). Deletions cut 4 bases from V and 7 bases from J, with 14 bases between. In DNA form, the CDR3 reads TGTGCCAGCAGTTCGACTAGTAATAGGAATGAGCAGTTCTTC. It yields the protein CASSSTSNRNEQFF.

The rearrangement links TRBV28 to TRBJ1-2, with no clear D. Germline V gives CDR1 MDHEN, CDR2 SYDVKM. There are 14 residues in the CDR3. V was pared by 2 bases and J by 2 bases, with 9 bases between. CDR3 bases: TGTGCCAGCAGTTTAACTGGAGAAAACTATGGCTACACCTTC. Translated: CASSLTGENYGYTF.

The V gene is TRBV7-9, the J gene TRBJ1-3, with TRBD1 identical over 8 bases. Germline assignment: CDR1 SEHNR and CDR2 FQNEAQ (reference sequence). J lost 4 bases, V lost 1 base, and 6 bases had no gene match. This CDR3 comprises 16 residues. This chain's CDR3 is CASSLVRDRRGNTIYF. DNA of the CDR3: TGTGCCAGCAGCTTAGTGAGGGACAGGCGGGGAAACACCATATATTTT.

This chain connects TRBV2 to TRBJ1-1; maybe TRBD1 (5 bases). This CDR3 comprises 16 residues. Deletions cut 3 bases from V and 0 bases from J, with 14 bases between. The V gene's germline CDR1 is SNHLY and CDR2 FYNNEI. CDR3 sequence reads: CASSEPLQTVNTEAFF. Written as DNA, the CDR3 is TGTGCCAGCAGTGAGCCTCTTCAGACAGTGAACACTGAAGCTTTCTTT.

The chain has TRBV27 and TRBJ1-1; D is unresolved. The V and J ends lost 5 bases and 4 bases respectively, with 8 bases between them. CDR1 and CDR2 from the germline V gene are MNHEY and SMNVEV (reference sequence). The CDR3 extends over 12 amino acids. In DNA, the CDR3 is TGTGCCAGCAGTCCTGCGGGCACTGAAGCTTTCTTT. Translated: CASSPAGTEAFF.

The V gene is TRBV3-1 (or the pseudogene TRBV3-2), the J gene TRBJ2-7, with TRBD2 identical over 10 bases. The CDR3 contains 15 residues. With V trimmed by 2 bases and J by 1 base, 2 bases remained unmatched. Looked up from germline, CDR1 is LGHDT and CDR2 is YNNKEL (reference sequence). The CDR3 DNA reads TGTGCCAGCAGCCAAACTAGCGGGGCGTCCTACGAGCAGTACTTC. This encodes CASSQTSGASYEQYF.

This chain uses TRBV7-6 with TRBJ1-1; tentative D call: TRBD1 (5 bases). The CDR3 loop spans 17 amino acids. Per the germline V gene, CDR1 is SGHVS and CDR2 is FNYEAQ. V was trimmed by 2 bases and J by 4 bases, leaving 20 bases between them. The CDR3 reads CASSLNKGYGAPTEAFF. In DNA form, the CDR3 reads TGTGCCAGCAGCTTAAATAAAGGTTATGGGGCCCCCACTGAAGCTTTCTTT.

This chain links TRBV7-2 with TRBJ1-6; 7 bases fit TRBD1. V lost 2 bases, J lost 7 bases, and 8 bases stayed unmatched. The CDR3 is 16 amino acids. Germline CDR1 and CDR2: SGHTA and FQGNSA. The CDR3 loop is CASSLTPGGVNSPLHF. CDR3 bases: TGTGCCAGCAGCTTAACCCCAGGGGGTGTCAATTCACCCCTCCACTTT.

The chain combines TRBV11-3 with TRBJ1-2; the match to TRBD1 covers 8 bases. Germline V gene sequence: CDR1 SGHNT, CDR2 YENEEA. The CDR3 loop spans 11 amino acids. V lost 6 bases to trimming and J lost 7 bases; unmatched junction nucleotides: 1. CDR3 sequence (DNA): TGTGCCAGCAGGACAGGGGTTGGCTACACCTTC. Translating gives CASRTGVGYTF. The variable domain in full, completed from reference TRBV11-3 and TRBJ1-2, reads EAGVVQSPRYKIIEKKQPVAFWCNPISGHNTLYWYLQNLGQGPELLIRYENEEAVDDSQLPKDRFSAERLKGVDSTLKIQPAELGDSAVYLCASRTGVGYTFGSGTRLTVV.

CDR3 in DNA: TGTGCCAGCAGATCCCCGGGACAGGGACGGTACACTGAAGCTTTCTTT. It translates to CASRSPGQGRYTEAFF. The rearrangement uses TRBV7-3 and TRBJ1-1, with 9 positions matching TRBD1. The germline V gene has CDR1 SGHTA and CDR2 FQGTGA. The CDR3 length is 16 residues. J gave up 3 bases and V 6 bases, and 11 bases lay outside the gene matches.

V is TRBV28 and J is TRBJ1-2, with TRBD1 matching over 11 bases. J gave up 8 bases and V 3 bases, and 11 bases lay outside the gene matches. Germline CDR1 and CDR2: MDHEN and SYDVKM. The CDR3 sequence is 16 residues long. The CDR3 region has the DNA TGTGCCAGCAGTTTGGGGGCTGGGACAGGGGGTCGCGGCTACACCTTC. Residues: CASSLGAGTGGRGYTF.

V gene TRBV27 combines with J gene TRBJ2-7, with 9 nucleotides matching TRBD1. Germline V gives CDR1 MNHEY, CDR2 SMNVEV (reference sequence). V lost 6 bases, J lost 7 bases, and 7 bases stayed unmatched. The CDR3 runs 13 residues. The CDR3 reads CASSTGTGWEQYF. The CDR3 nucleotides read TGTGCCAGCAGCACCGGGACAGGGTGGGAGCAGTACTTC.

The chain links TRBV11-3 to TRBJ2-5; perhaps TRBD2 as D (5 bases). With 11 bases removed from V and 7 bases from J, the gap between germline ends came to 8 bases. The germline gives CDR1 SGHNT, CDR2 YENEEA. This CDR3 is 9 amino acids long. The CDR3 coding sequence is TGTGCCGCGGGTTGGACCCAGTACTTC. Its protein is CAAGWTQYF.

The count of this clone is one. V usage is TRBV15 and J usage is TRBJ1-5; D unresolved. This CDR3 is built from 13 residues. V lost 6 bases to trimming and J lost 9 bases, with 15 bases between them. Germline CDR1 is LNHNV and CDR2 is YYDKDF (reference sequence). The CDR3 loop reads CATSIRTAGPQHF. For the CDR3, the DNA is TGTGCCACCAGTATACGGACGGCGGGGCCCCAGCATTTT.

This rearrangement joins TRBV2 to TRBJ2-1, with a possible D match to TRBD2 (6 bases). This CDR3 contains 17 residues. Germline loops: CDR1 SNHLY, CDR2 FYNNEI. V gave up 6 bases and J gave up 6 bases, with 24 bases separating them. In nucleotides, the CDR3 is TGTGCCAGCAGGCTAACGAATAGCGGAGGCCCGGCCAATGAGCAGTTCTTC. Translation gives CASRLTNSGGPANEQFF.

The V call is TRBV28, the J call TRBJ2-7; TRBD2 is a possible D gene (6 bases). Germline assignment: CDR1 MDHEN and CDR2 SYDVKM. The CDR3 is 16 residues long. Trimming removed 5 bases at V and 3 bases at J, with 20 bases between. The CDR3 DNA is TGTGCCAGCAGTCTCGATCCTAGCGTGGCCAGCTACGAGCAGTACTTC. Its protein product is CASSLDPSVASYEQYF.

The chain employs TRBV18 and TRBJ2-7; D gene ambiguous. V shed 3 bases and J shed 3 bases, with 9 bases lying between them. Germline values: CDR1 KGHSH, CDR2 LQKENI. The CDR3 runs 13 residues. The CDR3 here is CASSPVPSYEQYF. The CDR3 nucleotides read TGTGCCAGCTCACCCGTCCCTAGCTACGAGCAGTACTTC.

The chain has TRBV6-2 or TRBV6-3 and TRBJ2-7; D is possibly TRBD1 (7 bases). The CDR3 has 17 residues. CDR1 MNHEY and CDR2 SVGEGT come from the germline V gene. Trimming cost V 5 bases and J 0 bases, with 20 bases left between them. CDR3 loop: CASSPLPGGPDSYEQYF. The DNA for the CDR3 is TGTGCCAGCAGTCCCCTCCCAGGGGGGCCCGACTCCTACGAGCAGTACTTC.

The rearrangement joins TRBV2 to TRBJ1-5; possible D gene TRBD1, 6 bases. From germline, CDR1 is SNHLY and CDR2 FYNNEI. Trimming removed 4 bases at V and 0 bases at J, with 19 bases between. The CDR3 covers 18 residues. The CDR3 protein is CASSGTASPFYSNQPQHF. The CDR3 nucleotides read TGTGCCAGCAGTGGGACAGCCTCACCTTTTTATAGCAATCAGCCCCAGCATTTT.

Points on this clone: This may be a read error: a much more frequent sequence differs by one nucleotide. Additional DNA sequences in this sample encode the identical CDR3. The V and J genes are TRBV6-5 and TRBJ2-3, with 8 bases lining up with TRBD2. The CDR3 is made up of 13 amino acids. Trimming took 6 bases from V and 1 from J; bases not matched to a gene: 0. CDR1 is MNHEY and CDR2 is SVGAGI in the germline V gene. This CDR3 reads CASRTSGTDTQYF. The DNA of the CDR3 is TGTGCCAGCAGGACTAGCGGCACAGATACGCAGTATTTT.

The V call is TRBV2, the J call TRBJ1-2, with TRBD1 matching 7 bases. Germline V gene lookup returns CDR1 SNHLY and CDR2 FYNNEI. V trimming: 2 bases; J trimming: 3 bases; junction bases outside the gene matches: 6. The CDR3 spans 15 residues. DNA of the CDR3: TGTGCCAGCAGTGAATGGGGACAGACCTACTATGGCTACACCTTC. This codes for CASSEWGQTYYGYTF.

J is TRBJ2-5 and V is TRBV6-9; 9 bases line up with TRBD2. The ends lost 4 bases at V and 3 bases at J; junction bases unmatched: 12. The length of the CDR3 is 17 residues. CDR1 and CDR2 (germline): MNHGY, SVAAGI. CDR3 sequence (DNA): TGTGCCAGCAGTTTAGCGGGGGCCCTTTCAATTAAAGAGACCCAGTACTTC. Translation: CASSLAGALSIKETQYF.

V usage is TRBV27 and J usage is TRBJ2-7; 7 nucleotides match TRBD1. Germline assignment: CDR1 MNHEY and CDR2 SMNVEV (reference sequence). With V trimmed by 2 bases and J by 3 bases, 7 bases remained unmatched. CDR3 length: 15 amino acids. The CDR3 DNA follows: TGTGCCAGCAGTTTAGGGACAGCGGAAATCTACGAGCAGTACTTC. Amino acids: CASSLGTAEIYEQYF.

V gene TRBV9 combines with J gene TRBJ2-2; 10 bases line up with TRBD2. V dropped 4 bases and J dropped 1; count of bases not matched to a gene: 1. This CDR3 has 15 amino acids. From germline, CDR1 is SGDLS and CDR2 YYNGEE. The CDR3 loop reads CASSPSGRNTGELFF. The CDR3 region has the DNA TGTGCCAGCAGCCCTAGCGGGAGGAACACCGGGGAGCTGTTTTTT.

This clone was seen a few times. The V call is TRBV6-1, the J call TRBJ1-1; D might be TRBD1 (6 bases). Looked up from germline, CDR1 is MNHNS and CDR2 is SASEGT. V shed 1 base and J shed 4 bases, with 19 bases lying between them. The CDR3 totals 17 residues. The CDR3 nucleotides are TGTGCCAGCAGTGAAGTGGGCACGGGGGGGCATGGCACTGAAGCTTTCTTT. Protein sequence: CASSEVGTGGHGTEAFF.

This clone was observed once. V is TRBV23-1 and J is TRBJ1-4; the match to TRBD1 covers 10 bases. TRBV23-1 is an ORF, with its function uncertain. The CDR3 runs 17 residues. V shed 6 bases, J shed 0 bases, and the junction held 7 bases outside the gene matches. CDR3 nucleotides: TGCGCCAGCAGCCGGGACAGGGGCCCTGCAACTAATGAAAAACTGTTTTTT. It specifies CASSRDRGPATNEKLFF.

The V call is TRBV28, the J call TRBJ1-5; D not certain. The germline V gene has CDR1 MDHEN and CDR2 SYDVKM. The CDR3 spans 15 residues. V lost 3 bases and J lost 2, with 11 bases in between. The CDR3 region has the DNA TGTGCCAGCAGTTTTGGGAGTCGGGGCAATCAGCCCCAGCATTTT. It translates to CASSFGSRGNQPQHF. Supplemented by reference TRBV28 and TRBJ1-5, the full variable domain reads DVKVTQSSRYLVKRTGEKVFLECVQDMDHENMFWYRQDPGLGLRLIYFSYDVKMKEKGDIPEGYSVSREKKERFSLILESASTNQTSMYLCASSFGSRGNQPQHFGDGTRLSIL.